The 31 T cell receptor beta chains listed next were all sequenced from one sample in a study of blood T cell repertoires in COVID-19. Data came from immunoSEQ multiplex PCR; TCRdb stores just in-frame clones and leaves some out. In the table there are approximately 120,000 clones, roughly four fifths of which are singletons. The sequenced material came from peripheral blood. The source of these receptors is a human donor in a cohort sampled during active COVID-19.

The V and J genes are TRBV6-2 or TRBV6-3 and TRBJ2-1; 8 bases are a match to TRBD2. The CDR3 has 15 residues. Germline V gene data show CDR1 as MNHEY and CDR2 as SVGEGT. V shed 2 bases, J shed 7 bases, and the junction held 7 bases outside the gene matches. CDR3 residues: CASSYGRGGRNEQFF. In DNA form, the CDR3 reads TGTGCCAGCAGTTACGGGCGCGGGGGGCGGAATGAGCAGTTCTTC.

The chain carries TRBV19 and TRBJ2-2; 7 bases match TRBD1. The CDR3 spans 14 residues. Germline V gene data show CDR1 as LNHDA and CDR2 as SQIVND (reference sequence). After removal of 9 bases from V and 0 bases from J, the junction contained 4 bases not matched to a gene. As DNA, the CDR3 is TGTGCCAGCGGACAGGACCCGAACACCGGGGAGCTGTTTTTT. As protein: CASGQDPNTGELFF.

The J gene is TRBJ2-7, the V gene TRBV10-3, with D perhaps matching TRBD2 (5 bases). Germline V CDR1 and CDR2: ENHRY, SYGVKD. This CDR3 region has 13 residues. Trimming cost V 10 bases and J 1 base, with 14 bases left between them. In DNA, the CDR3 is TGTGCCACCTTCGGGGAACTTTCCTACGAGCAGTACTTC. It is translated as CATFGELSYEQYF.

This chain joins TRBV6-2 or TRBV6-3 and TRBJ1-5; 9 bases line up with TRBD1. Trimming at V came to 4 bases and at J to 2 bases, leaving 15 bases not matched to a gene. CDR1 and CDR2 from the germline V gene are MNHEY and SVGEGT. The CDR3 runs 19 residues. CDR3 nucleotides: TGTGCCAGCAGTTCCTCGCCCGGGACAGGGACCCTCGGCAATCAGCCCCAGCATTTT. Residues: CASSSSPGTGTLGNQPQHF.

This chain connects TRBV28 to TRBJ1-1, with D possibly TRBD1 on 5 matching bases. The CDR3 has 16 amino acids. The V gene lost 1 base and the J gene lost 3 bases, with 15 bases spanning the gap. Germline lookup yields CDR1 MDHEN and CDR2 SYDVKM. DNA of the CDR3: TGTGCCAGCAGTTTATTTCTCGCAGGGTCGGACACTGAAGCTTTCTTT. It is translated as CASSLFLAGSDTEAFF.

This rearrangement joins TRBV5-5 to TRBJ2-7; D remains unclear. The V end lost 2 bases, the J end lost 0 bases, and 6 bases lay between the germline ends. Germline loops: CDR1 SGHKS, CDR2 YYEKEE (reference sequence). The CDR3 runs to 13 residues. CDR3 residues: CASSFYSSYEQYF. The CDR3 DNA reads as TGTGCCAGCAGCTTTTATAGCTCCTACGAGCAGTACTTC.

This chain connects TRBV6-4 to TRBJ2-2, with 9 bases lining up with TRBD2. Losses at the gene ends were 2 bases for V and 5 bases for J; bases not matched to a gene: 6. Germline V lookup: CDR1 MRHNA, CDR2 SNTAGT. This CDR3 is 16 amino acids long. CDR3: CASSDTLAGRTGELFF. The CDR3, as DNA: TGTGCCAGCAGTGACACTCTAGCGGGAAGGACCGGGGAGCTGTTTTTT.

The V gene is TRBV18, the J gene TRBJ1-5; the D gene is possibly TRBD1 (5 bases). Germline-derived CDR1 and CDR2 are KGHSH and LQKENI. Between the trimmed V and J ends, which lost 6 bases and 5 bases, there was a span of 11 bases. The CDR3 runs 13 residues. The CDR3 reads CASSHDSDQPQHF. DNA of the CDR3: TGTGCCAGCTCCCACGACAGCGATCAGCCCCAGCATTTT.

CDR3 DNA sequence: TGTGCCAGCAGTCCGGGACAGGATCATCAGCCCCAGCATTTT. Protein product: CASSPGQDHQPQHF. The chain employs TRBV27 and TRBJ1-5, with 8 bases lining up with TRBD1. Losses at the gene ends were 5 bases for V and 5 bases for J; bases not matched to a gene: 5. CDR1 is MNHEY and CDR2 is SMNVEV in the germline V gene (reference sequence). The CDR3 has 14 amino acids.

J is TRBJ2-2 and V is TRBV27, with D perhaps matching TRBD2 (6 bases). From germline, CDR1 is MNHEY and CDR2 SMNVEV (reference sequence). This CDR3 is 14 amino acids long. Trimming took 6 bases from V and 3 from J, leaving 11 bases between them. CDR3 sequence (DNA): TGTGCCAGCAGCTCCCCGGGGGACACCGGGGAGCTGTTTTTT. It translates to CASSSPGDTGELFF.

The chain links TRBV5-4 to TRBJ2-6, with D uncertain. With 5 bases removed from V and 0 bases from J, the gap between germline ends came to 6 bases. The CDR3 is 14 amino acids. CDR1 and CDR2 from the germline V gene are SGHNT and YYREEE (reference sequence). CDR3 DNA sequence: TGTGCCAGCAGGGCCAACTCTGGGGCCAACGTCCTGACTTTC. It translates to CASRANSGANVLTF.

The rearrangement uses TRBV30 and TRBJ1-5; 10 nucleotides align to TRBD1. The CDR3 runs to 14 residues. V lost 5 bases, J lost 4 bases, and 5 bases stayed unmatched. CDR1 and CDR2 from the germline V gene are GTSNPN and SVGIG (reference sequence). CDR3 sequence: CAWQTGQGNQPQHF. In DNA, the CDR3 is TGTGCCTGGCAAACGGGACAGGGGAATCAGCCCCAGCATTTT. Full variable domain (rest looked up from reference TRBV30 and TRBJ1-5): SQTIHQWPATLVQPVGSPLSLECTVEGTSNPNLYWYRQAAGRGLQLLFYSVGIGQISSEVPQNLSASRPQDRQFILSSKKLLLSDSGFYLCAWQTGQGNQPQHFGDGTRLSIL.

The chain recombines TRBV30 with TRBJ1-5; D is unresolved. CDR3 length: 12 residues. V was shortened by 2 bases and J by 10 bases, with 12 bases between the two germline ends. Germline lookup yields CDR1 GTSNPN and CDR2 SVGIG (reference sequence). The CDR3 spells CAWSLPGGPQHF. CDR3 nucleotides: TGTGCCTGGAGTCTTCCGGGTGGTCCCCAGCATTTT.

This clone was counted only a few times. The chain couples TRBV3-1 (or the pseudogene TRBV3-2) to TRBJ2-5; 8 bases are shared with TRBD2. CDR3 length: 15 amino acids. V shed 3 bases and J 5 bases; nucleotides not matched to a gene: 8. Germline V gene lookup returns CDR1 LGHDT and CDR2 YNNKEL (reference sequence). The CDR3 loop is CASSQRTSGRETQYF. The CDR3 DNA follows: TGTGCCAGCAGCCAGAGAACTAGCGGACGGGAGACCCAGTACTTC.

The chain carries TRBV7-3 and TRBJ1-2; D gene uncertain. Looked up from germline, CDR1 is SGHTA and CDR2 is FQGTGA. The V gene lost 4 bases and the J gene lost 7 bases, with 7 bases spanning the gap. CDR3 length equals 11 residues. The DNA for the CDR3 is TGTGCCAGCAGCTCCGTGGCTGGCTACACCTTC. Protein: CASSSVAGYTF.

The rearrangement joins TRBV7-3 to TRBJ2-1; a weak D match, TRBD2 (6 bases). Germline V gene lookup returns CDR1 SGHTA and CDR2 FQGTGA. Trimming removed 1 base from V and 6 bases from J, with 13 bases in between. The CDR3 contains 15 residues. CDR3 nucleotides: TGTGCCAGCAGCTTAAGGGGGAGGAGCGTCAATGAGCAGTTCTTC. Its protein product is CASSLRGRSVNEQFF.

With regard to this clone: The same CDR3 also results from other DNA sequences found in this sample. The chain links TRBV7-9 to TRBJ1-3, with 8 bases matching TRBD1. Germline V gives CDR1 SEHNR, CDR2 FQNEAQ (reference sequence). V shed 3 bases and J 0 bases; nucleotides not matched to a gene: 1. The CDR3 is made up of 15 amino acids. The DNA for the CDR3 is TGTGCCAGCAGCTTGGGGACAGGCTCTGGAAACACCATATATTTT. Translated, it gives CASSLGTGSGNTIYF.

The V and J genes are TRBV6-2 or TRBV6-3 and TRBJ2-7, with TRBD2 identical over 10 bases. The length of the CDR3 is 15 residues. The V gene's germline CDR1 is MNHEY and CDR2 SVGEGT. V trimming: 4 bases; J trimming: 3 bases; junction bases outside the gene matches: 6. CDR3 protein: CASSSASGSFYEQYF. The CDR3 region has the DNA TGTGCCAGCAGTTCCGCTAGCGGGAGCTTCTACGAGCAGTACTTC.

The chain employs TRBV28 and TRBJ2-7; 8 bases align to TRBD1. V dropped 8 bases and J dropped 7; count of bases not matched to a gene: 16. The CDR3 spans 15 residues. Germline CDR1 MDHEN, CDR2 SYDVKM. CDR3 region: CASSVLTSGGYEQYF. Here the CDR3 DNA reads TGTGCCAGCTCAGTTTTGACATCAGGGGGCTATGAGCAGTACTTC.

V usage is TRBV18 and J usage is TRBJ1-2; TRBD1 is a possible D gene (5 bases). The V gene lost 3 bases and the J gene lost 4 bases, with 15 bases spanning the gap. Germline V CDR1 and CDR2: KGHSH, LQKENI. CDR3 length: 15 amino acids. CDR3 protein: CASSPRQGDSYGYTF. The DNA of the CDR3 is TGTGCCAGCTCACCTCGACAAGGGGACTCCTATGGCTACACCTTC. Full variable domain (remainder filled in from reference TRBV18 and TRBJ1-2): NAGVMQNPRHLVRRRGQEARLRCSPMKGHSHVYWYRQLPEEGLKFMVYLQKENIIDESGMPKERFSAEFPKEGPSILRIQQVVRGDSAAYFCASSPRQGDSYGYTFGSGTRLTVV.

CDR3 DNA: TGTGCCAGCAGCTTTAAAGCGGCTCACCGAGGAGATACGCAGTATTTT. Translation: CASSFKAAHRGDTQYF. The chain uses TRBV7-2 and TRBJ2-3; a possible D gene is TRBD2 (5 bases). The CDR3 has 16 residues. CDR1 and CDR2 (germline): SGHTA, FQGNSA. With 3 bases removed from V and 5 bases from J, the gap between germline ends came to 18 bases.

This chain connects TRBV6-1 to TRBJ1-4; D ambiguous. The V end lost 2 bases, the J end lost 4 bases, and 5 bases lay between the germline ends. The germline V gene encodes CDR1 MNHNS and CDR2 SASEGT. CDR3 length equals 13 residues. The CDR3 is CASSELLNEKLFF. The CDR3, as DNA: TGTGCCAGCAGTGAACTTCTTAATGAAAAACTGTTTTTT.

The chain uses TRBV6-1 and TRBJ2-3; tentatively, D is TRBD1 (6 bases). The germline V and J ends were trimmed by 1 base and 5 bases, with 13 bases remaining between them. The CDR3 has 15 amino acids. Germline V gene sequence: CDR1 MNHNS, CDR2 SASEGT. The CDR3 nucleotides read TGTGCCAGCAGTGAAGGTTGGGGGCAGGAAGATACGCAGTATTTT. Residues: CASSEGWGQEDTQYF.

The chain recombines TRBV4-2 with TRBJ1-4; tentative D call: TRBD1 (5 bases). The CDR3 has 15 amino acids. V lost 0 bases and J 7 bases, leaving 12 bases between the germline ends. From germline, CDR1 is LGHNA and CDR2 YNFKEQ. CDR3 residues: CASSQEVGGIEKLFF. CDR3 in DNA: TGTGCCAGCAGCCAAGAAGTGGGGGGGATTGAAAAACTGTTTTTT.

As for this clone: A junction end diverges from the germline sequence, so it may reflect a read error. The rearrangement uses TRBV7-2 and TRBJ1-5; D is perhaps TRBD1 (5 bases). Germline-derived CDR1 and CDR2 are SGHTA and FQGNSA. The CDR3 is 16 residues long. The CDR3: CASRLGEERGNQPQHF. CDR3 sequence (DNA): TGTGCCAGCAGATTAGGGGAGGAAAGAGGCAATCAGCCCCAGCATTTT.

At least ten counts were recorded for this clone. The rearrangement uses TRBV30 and TRBJ2-7; D perhaps matches TRBD1 (7 bases). Deletions cut 4 bases from V and 9 bases from J, with 13 bases between. The germline gives CDR1 GTSNPN, CDR2 SVGIG (reference sequence). This CDR3 region has 11 residues. CDR3 nucleotide sequence: TGTGCCTGGACAGGGGGGTTTGGGCAGTACTTC. Amino acids: CAWTGGFGQYF.

This chain links TRBV28 with TRBJ2-4, with 9 nucleotides matching TRBD1. The germline CDR1 and CDR2 sequences are MDHEN and SYDVKM. The CDR3 runs to 19 residues. V lost 4 bases and J lost 2; bases outside the gene matches: 15. The CDR3 is CASSYTGTGHTVTKNIQYF. In nucleotides, the CDR3 is TGTGCCAGCAGTTACACCGGGACAGGGCATACTGTAACCAAAAACATTCAGTACTTC.

The CDR3: CASSFSQENTGELFF. The CDR3 nucleotides are TGCGCCAGCAGCTTCTCCCAGGAGAACACCGGGGAGCTGTTTTTT. V usage is TRBV5-1 and J usage is TRBJ2-2; D is undetermined. The ends were cut back, 2 bases at V and 1 base at J, with 9 bases in the middle. The CDR3 length is 15 residues. Germline V gives CDR1 SGHRS, CDR2 YFSETQ.

The J gene is TRBJ2-7, the V gene TRBV7-6, with 9 nucleotides matching TRBD1. This CDR3 is built from 16 residues. The junction had 9 bases not matched to a gene; V was cut back by 5 bases and J by 1 base. Germline CDR1 and CDR2: SGHVS and FNYEAQ. In DNA form, the CDR3 reads TGTGCCAGCAGCGGAGAAGACAGGGGGGTTTCCTACGAGCAGTACTTC. Translating it yields CASSGEDRGVSYEQYF.

The genes are TRBV28 and TRBJ2-7, with 9 bases that match TRBD1. V gave up 4 bases and J gave up 1 base; unmatched junction bases: 5. Germline V gene sequence: CDR1 MDHEN, CDR2 SYDVKM. This CDR3 spans 15 amino acids. In nucleotides, the CDR3 is TGTGCCAGCAGTTCGCCGGGACAGGGATCCTACGAGCAGTACTTC. Translated, it gives CASSSPGQGSYEQYF.

This sequence joins TRBV7-2 and TRBJ1-6, with 8 bases that match TRBD1. Unmatched junction bases numbered 10, after V lost 2 bases and J lost 10 bases. Germline V CDR1 and CDR2: SGHTA, FQGNSA. The CDR3 spans 16 residues. In DNA form, the CDR3 reads TGTGCCAGCAGCTTACTCCGAGGACAGGGTGGATCACCCCTCCACTTT. This codes for CASSLLRGQGGSPLHF.